This entry lists 2 T cell receptor beta chains sequenced from one sample in a study of T cell changes during pregnancy in multiple sclerosis. The repertoire was sequenced with immunoSEQ multiplex PCR; TCRdb's copy has only in-frame clones and lacks some. Of over 90,000 clones in the sample, roughly nine tenths are singletons; the top ten hold 0.75% to 0.95%. Sequenced material: peripheral blood, taken after pregnancy. These TCRs come from a female donor with multiple sclerosis, enrolled in a pregnancy study.

This chain uses TRBV4-1 with TRBJ2-1, with 13 bases that match TRBD2. The germline CDR1 and CDR2 sequences are MGHRA and YSYEKL. Unmatched junction bases numbered 5, after V lost 5 bases and J lost 7 bases. The length of the CDR3 is 15 residues. Here the CDR3 DNA reads TGCGCCAGCAGCAAACTAGCGGGGGGGCCAAATGAGCAGTTCTTC. It specifies CASSKLAGGPNEQFF.

This chain connects TRBV4-3 to TRBJ1-5; D ambiguous. From germline, CDR1 is LGHNA and CDR2 YSLEER. The V gene lost 0 bases and the J gene lost 6 bases, with 9 bases spanning the gap. This CDR3 is built from 14 residues. The CDR3 spells CASSQDLGGQPQHF. In nucleotides, the CDR3 is TGCGCCAGCAGCCAAGATCTGGGAGGTCAGCCCCAGCATTTT.